What follows are 25 T cell receptor beta chains derived from one specimen sequenced in a study of Graves' ophthalmopathy and Graves' hyperthyroidism. RNA transcripts were the source from which TCR beta CDR3 regions were amplified. Amplification began with first-round RT-PCR using HTBI primers, then second-round multiplex PCR was performed. TCRdb analysed the multiplex PCR reads with MiXCR anew, one entry per CDR3 protein. Of a few hundred thousand distinct CDR3 sequences listed, roughly 15% are singletons. The specimen was peripheral blood. The source of these receptors is a woman in her late teens or twenties with stable Graves' hyperthyroidism.

This clonotype was counted at least ten times. The V call is TRBV7-9, the J call TRBJ2-7; D uncertain. This CDR3 contains 12 residues. Trimming cost V 2 bases and J 4 bases, with 6 bases left between them. Germline CDR1 reads SEHNR; CDR2 reads FQNEAQ (reference sequence). DNA for the CDR3: TGTGCCAGCAGCTTAACGCCTTACGAGCAGTACTTC. Translated: CASSLTPYEQYF.

The chain joins TRBV27 to TRBJ2-7; 7 bases agree with TRBD1. V trimming: 2 bases; J trimming: 0 bases; junction bases outside the gene matches: 4. Germline CDR1 MNHEY, CDR2 SMNVEV (reference sequence). There are 15 residues in the CDR3. The CDR3 loop reads CASSLRWDSSYEQYF. For the CDR3, the DNA is TGTGCCAGCAGTTTACGTTGGGACAGCTCCTACGAGCAGTACTTC.

In its sample, this clonotype was seen many times. Here the CDR3 reads CASSTPLGQGNQPQHF. The CDR3 DNA sequence: TGTGCCAGTAGTACACCCCTCGGACAGGGTAATCAGCCCCAGCATTTT. J is TRBJ1-5 and V is TRBV19, with TRBD1 matching over 8 bases. There are 16 residues in the CDR3. The V and J ends lost 4 bases and 4 bases, in that order; junction bases with no gene match: 9. From germline, CDR1 is LNHDA and CDR2 SQIVND (reference sequence).

To note about this clonotype: One end of the junction is discordant with germline, which a read error may explain. The chain combines TRBV5-1 with TRBJ1-5; D may be TRBD1 (5 bases). The CDR3 consists of 13 residues. The germline V gene encodes CDR1 SGHRS and CDR2 YFSETQ. In nucleotides, the CDR3 is TGCGCCGGCAGCTTGGGTCAGGGTCAGCCCCAGCATTTT. Translating gives CAGSLGQGQPQHF. Using reference TRBV5-1 and TRBJ1-5 for the parts outside the CDR3, the full variable domain is KAGVTQTPRYLIKTRGQQVTLSCSPISGHRSVSWYQQTPGQGLQFLFEYFSETQRNKGNFPGRFSGRQFSNSRSEMNVSTLELGDSALYLCAGSLGQGQPQHFGDGTRLSIL.

This clonotype occurred a few times. One end of the junction is discordant with germline, which a read error may explain. V and J are TRBV29-1 and TRBJ1-2, with D unclear. This CDR3 is 14 amino acids long. CDR1 SQVTM and CDR2 ANQGSEA come from the germline V gene. CDR3 sequence: CSLEGRPGFSGYTF. Written as DNA, the CDR3 is TGCAGCCTTGAAGGCCGGCCGGGGTTTTCTGGCTACACCTTC. Combining the CDR3 with reference TRBV29-1 and TRBJ1-2 gives the whole variable domain SAVISQKPSRDICQRGTSLTIQCQVDSQVTMMFWYRQQPGQSLTLIATANQGSEATYESGFVIDKFPISRPNLTFSTLTVSNMSPEDSSIYLCSLEGRPGFSGYTFGSGTRLTVV.

This clonotype showed up many times. This CDR3 reads CASSLAFLEAFF. The DNA for the CDR3 is TGTGCCAGCAGTTTAGCGTTCCTTGAAGCTTTCTTT. This chain connects TRBV12-3 or TRBV12-4 to TRBJ1-1; no firm D call. This CDR3 contains 12 residues. V was shortened by 0 bases and J by 7 bases, with 6 bases between the two germline ends.

This clonotype was counted at least ten times. V and J are TRBV6-5 and TRBJ2-5; D gene uncertain. The CDR3 loop spans 15 amino acids. V shed 2 bases and J shed 2 bases, with 12 bases lying between them. CDR1 is MNHEY and CDR2 is SVGAGI in the germline V gene. The CDR3 nucleotides read TGTGCCAGCAGTTACACTAAAGTAGCACAAGAGACCCAGTACTTC. Amino acids: CASSYTKVAQETQYF.

The rearrangement joins TRBV13 to TRBJ2-3, with 7 bases identical to TRBD2. The V segment lost 2 bases and the J segment 5 bases; nucleotides outside the gene matches: 7. This CDR3 spans 15 amino acids. CDR1 is PRHDT, CDR2 FYEKMQ, per germline (reference sequence). The CDR3 protein is CASSLTSGEGDTQYF. In DNA form, the CDR3 reads TGTGCCAGCAGCTTAACGAGCGGGGAAGGAGATACGCAGTATTTT.

The genes are TRBV6-5 and TRBJ2-5; 7 nucleotides line up with TRBD1. The CDR3 spans 14 residues. V was pared by 2 bases and J by 2 bases, with 2 bases of the junction left unmatched. Germline values: CDR1 MNHEY, CDR2 SVGAGI. The CDR3 reads CASSYTGAQETQYF. The CDR3 region has the DNA TGTGCCAGCAGTTACACAGGGGCGCAAGAGACCCAGTACTTC.

This clonotype was seen repeatedly, ten times or more. The chain is built from TRBV6-1 and TRBJ2-4, with no clear D. The V gene lost 2 bases and the J gene lost 2 bases, with 1 base spanning the gap. This CDR3 is 12 amino acids long. Germline CDR1 MNHNS, CDR2 SASEGT. This CDR3 is CASSEPKNIQYF. The DNA for the CDR3 is TGTGCCAGCAGTGAACCCAAAAACATTCAGTACTTC.

This clonotype has a count of ten or more. A junction end diverges from the germline sequence, so it may reflect a read error. The chain employs TRBV12-3 or TRBV12-4 and TRBJ1-2; D may be TRBD1 (6 bases). The CDR3 has 12 residues. This CDR3 is CASSFRGYGYIF. The CDR3 DNA reads TGTGCCAGCAGTTTCAGGGGTTATGGCTACATCTTC.

This clonotype was recorded at least ten times. V usage is TRBV5-1 and J usage is TRBJ1-6; possible D gene TRBD1, 6 bases. Trimming removed 4 bases from V and 8 bases from J, with 16 bases in between. This CDR3 contains 15 residues. CDR1 and CDR2 from the germline V gene are SGHRS and YFSETQ. As DNA, the CDR3 is TGCGCCAGCAGCCCGGGACAAGGGCCTGATTCACCCCTCCACTTT. Its translation: CASSPGQGPDSPLHF. Full variable domain (rest looked up from reference TRBV5-1 and TRBJ1-6): KAGVTQTPRYLIKTRGQQVTLSCSPISGHRSVSWYQQTPGQGLQFLFEYFSETQRNKGNFPGRFSGRQFSNSRSEMNVSTLELGDSALYLCASSPGQGPDSPLHFGNGTRLTVT.

This clonotype was picked up a small number of times. The CDR3 loop reads CASSPGGVDAYEQYF. As DNA, the CDR3 is TGTGCCAGCTCTCCTGGGGGGGTGGATGCCTACGAGCAGTACTTC. The V call is TRBV18, the J call TRBJ2-7, with TRBD2 matching over 7 bases. With V trimmed by 6 bases and J by 2 bases, 10 bases remained unmatched. Germline-derived CDR1 and CDR2 are KGHSH and LQKENI. CDR3 length: 15 residues.

This clonotype was picked up many times. The chain recombines TRBV11-1 with TRBJ2-5; D not certain. The CDR3 is 13 residues long. CDR1 and CDR2 (germline): SGHAT, FQDESV (reference sequence). Trimming shortened V by 4 bases and J by 2 bases, and 8 bases separated the two germline ends. DNA for the CDR3: TGTGCCAGCAGCTGGGCGCTACAAGAGACCCAGTACTTC. This translates into CASSWALQETQYF.

This clonotype was recorded at least ten times. The gene calls are TRBV7-2 and TRBJ1-6; weak D call: TRBD1 (6 bases). The CDR3 has 14 amino acids. CDR1 and CDR2 from the germline V gene are SGHTA and FQGNSA. V gave up 4 bases and J gave up 6 bases, with 10 bases separating them. Here the CDR3 reads CASSWVGANSPLHF. The DNA of the CDR3 is TGTGCCAGCAGCTGGGTGGGGGCTAATTCACCCCTCCACTTT.

The rearrangement links TRBV5-1 to TRBJ2-2; no clear D. The CDR3 runs to 14 residues. Germline CDR1 is SGHRS and CDR2 is YFSETQ. Trimming took 5 bases from V and 0 from J, leaving 8 bases between them. The DNA of the CDR3 is TGCGCCAGCAGTGCGGCCCCGAACACCGGGGAGCTGTTTTTT. Amino acids: CASSAAPNTGELFF. Using reference TRBV5-1 and TRBJ2-2 for the parts outside the CDR3, the full variable domain is KAGVTQTPRYLIKTRGQQVTLSCSPISGHRSVSWYQQTPGQGLQFLFEYFSETQRNKGNFPGRFSGRQFSNSRSEMNVSTLELGDSALYLCASSAAPNTGELFFGEGSRLTVL.

This clonotype has at least ten counts. V gene TRBV24-1 combines with J gene TRBJ2-5; D is unclear. Germline values: CDR1 KGHDR, CDR2 SFDVKD. CDR3 length: 13 amino acids. The ends were cut back, 6 bases at V and 1 base at J, with 8 bases in the middle. The CDR3 bases are TGTGCCACCAGTCCCGCCTTCCAAGAGACCCAGTACTTC. Protein: CATSPAFQETQYF.

This chain links TRBV7-9 with TRBJ2-7, with 11 bases fitting TRBD1. Germline CDR1 reads SEHNR; CDR2 reads FQNEAQ (reference sequence). V shed 7 bases, J shed 0 bases, and the junction held 5 bases outside the gene matches. The CDR3 consists of 15 residues. CDR3 bases: TGTGCCAGCATTCGAGGGACAGGGGGCTCCTACGAGCAGTACTTC. Translated: CASIRGTGGSYEQYF.

Note on this clonotype: A read error may produce the germline difference seen at one junction end. V and J are TRBV6-2 or TRBV6-3 and TRBJ1-5; no clear D. The CDR3 runs 15 residues. Germline V gives CDR1 MNHEY, CDR2 SVGEGT. DNA of the CDR3: TGTGCCAGCAGTTACAGGGTTACAAGCAATCGGCCCCAGCATTTT. This sequence encodes CASSYRVTSNRPQHF.

Only a few counts were recorded for this clonotype. V and J are TRBV12-3 or TRBV12-4 and TRBJ2-2; 9 bases agree with TRBD1. V lost 5 bases, J lost 3 bases, and 4 bases stayed unmatched. The CDR3 is 15 residues long. CDR3 nucleotide sequence: TGTGCCAGCAGTCATAACAGGGGGCACACCGGGGAGCTGTTTTTT. It translates to CASSHNRGHTGELFF.

The sample holds a few counts of this clonotype. Written as DNA, the CDR3 is TGTGCCAGCACCGGACAGGGTCAGGATACGCAGTATTTT. Amino acids: CASTGQGQDTQYF. V gene TRBV27 combines with J gene TRBJ2-3; 8 bases align to TRBD1. CDR1 is MNHEY and CDR2 is SMNVEV in the germline V gene (reference sequence). CDR3 length: 13 amino acids. Losses at the gene ends were 7 bases for V and 6 bases for J; bases not matched to a gene: 6.

This clonotype was seen at least ten times. The CDR3 is CASSKGGSYNSPLHF. For the CDR3, the DNA is TGTGCCAGCAGCAAGGGGGGGTCGTATAATTCACCCCTCCACTTT. The chain is built from TRBV12-3 or TRBV12-4 and TRBJ1-6, with D possibly TRBD1 on 6 matching bases. CDR3 length equals 15 residues. Trimming left V 6 bases short and J 4 bases short, with 13 bases between.

Ten or more counts support this clonotype. CDR3 nucleotides: TGTGCCAGTAGTATAGGGACAGCGTTTTACTACGAGCAGTACTTC. This gives the protein CASSIGTAFYYEQYF. The rearrangement links TRBV19 to TRBJ2-7, with a tentative D call TRBD1 (6 bases). The germline V gene encodes CDR1 LNHDA and CDR2 SQIVND (reference sequence). V lost 1 base, J lost 3 bases, and 13 bases lay in between. The CDR3 contains 15 residues.

This clonotype was observed at least ten times. The chain carries TRBV19 and TRBJ1-2, with 7 bases aligning to TRBD1. The ends lost 8 bases at V and 9 bases at J; junction bases unmatched: 15. The CDR3 sequence is 14 residues long. The germline CDR1 and CDR2 sequences are LNHDA and SQIVND (reference sequence). The CDR3 sequence is CASAGTATSDRYTF. The CDR3 coding sequence is TGTGCCAGTGCCGGGACAGCCACCTCGGATCGCTACACCTTC.

The chain employs TRBV29-1 and TRBJ2-7; D ambiguous. The CDR3 covers 12 residues. Germline values: CDR1 SQVTM, CDR2 ANQGSEA. The ends were cut back, 5 bases at V and 2 bases at J, with 10 bases in the middle. The CDR3 nucleotides are TGCAGCGTTCTCGCGGATCCCTACGAGCAGTACTTC. This codes for CSVLADPYEQYF.